These T cell receptor beta chains were read from a single sample in a study of blood T cell repertoires in COVID-19. TCRdb's table, derived via immunoSEQ multiplex PCR, lists solely in-frame clones and lacks some. The table lists around 180,000 clones, about nine tenths of them singletons. Sequences were obtained from peripheral blood. The receptors here all came from a man between 65 and 85 years old with active or convalescent COVID-19. The CDR3 runs from the conserved cysteine through the conserved F or W. Fields, in order: clone size, V gene, J gene, D gene, CDR3 DNA, CDR3 protein. The D gene is left open where the match is weak. For some rows the clone size is stated as once, few or many, or as a class when expanded; others skip it.

NA	TRBV10-3	TRBJ1-4	NA	TGTGCCATCAAAGGAGCAACTAATGAAAAACTGTTTTTT	CAIKGATNEKLFF
NA	TRBV28	TRBJ2-3	TRBD2	TGTGCCAGCACCCAGGGGCTAGCGGGATTAGATACGCAGTATTTT	CASTQGLAGLDTQYF
NA	TRBV18	TRBJ2-3	TRBD2	TGTGCCAGCTCGCTGGGACTGCCTGGACTAGCGGGGGGCCACAGCACAGATACGCAGTATTTT	CASSLGLPGLAGGHSTDTQYF
NA	TRBV9	TRBJ1-2	NA	TGTGCCAGCAGCGTATCCCCAGGGGTGGCTGGCTACACCTTC	CASSVSPGVAGYTF
once	TRBV7-2	TRBJ2-5	TRBD1	TGTGCCAGCAGCTCGTGGACAGGGGGTTGGGAGACCCAGTACTTC	CASSSWTGGWETQYF
once	TRBV5-4	TRBJ2-1	TRBD2	TGTGCCAGCAGCTTAAAGCGGGGAATCTACAATGAGCAGTTCTTC	CASSLKRGIYNEQFF
NA	TRBV20-1	TRBJ2-1	TRBD2	TGCAGTGCTAGTCTGCTAGCGGGAGGGGGTGAGCAGTTCTTC	CSASLLAGGGEQFF
NA	TRBV5-4	TRBJ2-7	NA	TGTGCCAGCAGCTTGGCTGGGGGGGCCAGCTCCTACGAGCAGTACTTC	CASSLAGGASSYEQYF
NA	TRBV19	TRBJ1-2	TRBD1	TGTGCCAGTAGTGTCGCCGGGACAGGCCGATATGGCTACACCTTC	CASSVAGTGRYGYTF
NA	TRBV28	TRBJ2-2	TRBD2	TGTGCCAGCAGTTTAGTGCGGGGGGCGGTCGGGGAGCTGTTTTTT	CASSLVRGAVGELFF
NA	TRBV6-2/TRBV6-3	TRBJ1-4	NA	TGTGCCAGCAGTTACCCTCAACAGATTAATGAAAAACTGTTTTTT	CASSYPQQINEKLFF
NA	TRBV5-1	TRBJ2-2	TRBD2	TGCGCCAGCAGTCGTTTTCTAGCGGGAGTTGGGGAGCTGTTTTTT	CASSRFLAGVGELFF